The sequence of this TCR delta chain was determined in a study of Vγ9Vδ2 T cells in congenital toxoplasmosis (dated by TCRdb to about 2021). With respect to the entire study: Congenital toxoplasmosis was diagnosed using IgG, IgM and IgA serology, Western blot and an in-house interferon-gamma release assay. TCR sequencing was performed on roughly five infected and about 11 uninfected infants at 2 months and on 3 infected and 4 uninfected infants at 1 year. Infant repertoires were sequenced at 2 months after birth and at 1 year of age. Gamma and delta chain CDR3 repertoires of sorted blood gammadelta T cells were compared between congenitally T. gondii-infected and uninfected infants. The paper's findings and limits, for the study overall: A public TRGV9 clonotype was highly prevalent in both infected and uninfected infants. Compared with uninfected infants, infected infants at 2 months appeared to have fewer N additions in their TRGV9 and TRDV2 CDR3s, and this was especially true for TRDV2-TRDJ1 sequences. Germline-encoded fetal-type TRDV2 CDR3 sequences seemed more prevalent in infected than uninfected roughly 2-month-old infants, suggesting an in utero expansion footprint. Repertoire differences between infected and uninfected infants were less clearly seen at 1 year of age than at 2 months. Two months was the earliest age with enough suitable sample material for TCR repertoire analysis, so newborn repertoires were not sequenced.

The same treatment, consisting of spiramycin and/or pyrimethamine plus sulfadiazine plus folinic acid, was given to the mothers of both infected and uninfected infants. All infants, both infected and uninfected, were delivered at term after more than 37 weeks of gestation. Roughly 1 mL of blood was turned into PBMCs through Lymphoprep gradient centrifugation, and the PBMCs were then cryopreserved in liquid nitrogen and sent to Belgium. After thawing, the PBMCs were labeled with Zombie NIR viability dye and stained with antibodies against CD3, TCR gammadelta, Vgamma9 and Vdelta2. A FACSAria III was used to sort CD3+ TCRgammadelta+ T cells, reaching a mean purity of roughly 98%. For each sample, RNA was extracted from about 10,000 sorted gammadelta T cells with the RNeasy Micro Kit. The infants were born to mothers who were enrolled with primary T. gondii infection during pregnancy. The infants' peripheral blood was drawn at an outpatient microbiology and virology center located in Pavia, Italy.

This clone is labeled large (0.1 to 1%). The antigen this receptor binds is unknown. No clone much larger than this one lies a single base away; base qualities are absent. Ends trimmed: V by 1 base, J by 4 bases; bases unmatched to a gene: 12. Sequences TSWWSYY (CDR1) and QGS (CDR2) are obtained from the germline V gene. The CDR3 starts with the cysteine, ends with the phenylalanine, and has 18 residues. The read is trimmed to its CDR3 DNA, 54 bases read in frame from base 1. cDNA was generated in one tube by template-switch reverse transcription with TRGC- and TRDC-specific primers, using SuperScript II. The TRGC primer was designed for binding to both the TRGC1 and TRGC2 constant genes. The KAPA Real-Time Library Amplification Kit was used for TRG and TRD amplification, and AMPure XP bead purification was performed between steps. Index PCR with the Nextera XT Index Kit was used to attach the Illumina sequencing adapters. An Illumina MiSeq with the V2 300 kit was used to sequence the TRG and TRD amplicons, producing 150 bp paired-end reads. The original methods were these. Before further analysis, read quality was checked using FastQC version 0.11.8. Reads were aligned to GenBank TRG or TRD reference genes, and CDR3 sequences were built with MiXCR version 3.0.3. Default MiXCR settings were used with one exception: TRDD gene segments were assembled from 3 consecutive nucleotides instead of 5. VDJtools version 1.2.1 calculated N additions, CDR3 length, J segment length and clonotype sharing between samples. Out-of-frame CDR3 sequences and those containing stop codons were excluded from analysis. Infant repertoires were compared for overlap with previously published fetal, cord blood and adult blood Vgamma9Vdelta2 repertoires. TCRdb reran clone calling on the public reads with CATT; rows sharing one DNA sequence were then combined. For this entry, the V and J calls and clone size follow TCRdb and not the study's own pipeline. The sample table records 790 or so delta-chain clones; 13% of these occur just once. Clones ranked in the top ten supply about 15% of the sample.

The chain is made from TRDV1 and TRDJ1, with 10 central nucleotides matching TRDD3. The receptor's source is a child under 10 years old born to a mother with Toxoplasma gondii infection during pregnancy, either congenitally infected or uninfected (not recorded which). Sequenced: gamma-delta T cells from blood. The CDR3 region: CALGERLPVYWGIDKLIF. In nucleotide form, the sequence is TGTGCTCTTGGGGAACGCCTCCCCGTGTACTGGGGGATCGATAAACTCATCTTT.